The clone carrying this T cell receptor (beta chain) has a handful of counts. Its target is not known. The germline CDR1 and CDR2 sequences are MGHRA and YSYEKL. V was cut by 0 bases and J by 3 bases, with 12 bases left in between. CDR3 length: 15 residues. RNA transcripts were the template for amplifying TCR beta CDR3 regions. First-round RT-PCR targeting the TCR CDR3 was performed with the HTBI primer set. TCRdb itself ran the multiplex PCR reads through MiXCR, one entry per CDR3 protein. Found here are hundreds of thousands of distinct CDR3 sequences, roughly 15% of them singletons; the top ten hold roughly 19%. Ophthalmopathy patients all had a Clinical Activity Score of at least 3, a NOSPECS grade of at least 4 and disease under 3 months old. The sample belongs to a study of T cells in Graves' hyperthyroidism and ophthalmopathy. Study-level results: The model made its ophthalmopathy prediction, and onset followed a median 6.5 months later. Most thyroid clonotypes expanded above 0.001 appeared in blood too. Patients with ophthalmopathy were separated from those with stable hyperthyroidism by a 13 V-J model.

The chain employs TRBV4-1 and TRBJ2-7; D ambiguous. Sequencing was done on a sample of blood. The receptor was isolated from an older woman with Graves' ophthalmopathy. In DNA, the CDR3 is TGCGCCAGCAGCCAAGATGAGAACAGCTTCTACGAGCAGTACTTC. Its protein is CASSQDENSFYEQYF.